The 8 T cell receptor beta chains given below trace back to one sample, sequenced in a study of a mutant IDH1 vaccine in newly diagnosed glioma. Generated by immunoSEQ multiplex PCR, the TCRdb table keeps only in-frame clones and is missing some. The table records fewer than 100,000 clones, 80% to 90% of them present only once. Stated time point: baseline, week 1 (first vaccination visit). Stated treatment: pre-vaccination baseline after standard-of-care therapy. The sequencing here drew on PBMCs, taken from a glioma patient treated with radiotherapy, temozolomide or both. The receptors come from a woman in her forties or fifties with glioma.

This sequence joins TRBV2 and TRBJ2-7, with no clear D. There are 11 residues in the CDR3. In germline, CDR1 is SNHLY, CDR2 FYNNEI. V shed 0 bases and J shed 6 bases, with 3 bases lying between them. In nucleotides, the CDR3 is TGTGCCAGCAGTGAAGCGGGCGAGCAGTACTTC. This sequence encodes CASSEAGEQYF.

The chain recombines TRBV7-9 with TRBJ1-2, with D hard to call. Germline loops: CDR1 SEHNR, CDR2 FQNEAQ (reference sequence). The CDR3 is 13 residues long. The V end lost 5 bases, the J end lost 2 bases, and 9 bases lay between the germline ends. The CDR3 sequence: CASSPPSNYGYTF. The CDR3 DNA is TGTGCCAGCAGCCCGCCGTCGAACTATGGCTACACCTTC.

The chain uses TRBV5-4 and TRBJ2-5; 7 bases are shared with TRBD2. The V gene end was trimmed by 0 bases and the J gene end by 1 base; junction bases not matched to a gene: 9. The CDR3 is 17 residues long. Germline V gene lookup returns CDR1 SGHNT and CDR2 YYREEE (reference sequence). The DNA for the CDR3 is TGTGCCAGCAGCTTGGGAGGGGCAGGGAGGGTCCAAGAGACCCAGTACTTC. Translated: CASSLGGAGRVQETQYF.

The V and J genes are TRBV18 and TRBJ2-5; D might be TRBD1 (6 bases). The V gene lost 3 bases and the J gene lost 7 bases, with 12 bases spanning the gap. Germline V lookup: CDR1 KGHSH, CDR2 LQKENI. This CDR3 is 13 amino acids long. CDR3 residues: CASSPADSLTQYF. CDR3 DNA: TGTGCCAGCTCACCCGCGGACAGCCTGACCCAGTACTTC.

This clone was observed a few times. The chain links TRBV10-3 to TRBJ1-5; D may be TRBD1 (5 bases). Germline lookup yields CDR1 ENHRY and CDR2 SYGVKD. CDR3 size: 14 residues. V shed 4 bases and J shed 3 bases, with 10 bases lying between them. The CDR3: CAISVRGDNQPQHF. The CDR3 nucleotides are TGTGCCATCAGTGTAAGAGGGGACAATCAGCCCCAGCATTTT.

Notes on this clone: Because the CDR3's place on the DNA is in doubt, the DNA is left out and the CDR3 is given as listed by TCRdb. CDR3 amino acids: CASILGDRYNQPQHF. The chain employs TRBV28 and TRBJ1-5; the D call TRBD1 from the table was never checked on the DNA. Germline CDR1 is MDHEN and CDR2 is SYDVKM. The CDR3 spans 15 residues, counting both ends.

V is TRBV19 and J is TRBJ2-3; possible D gene TRBD2, 5 bases. Per the germline V gene, CDR1 is LNHDA and CDR2 is SQIVND (reference sequence). The V and J ends lost 6 bases and 6 bases respectively, with 13 bases between them. This CDR3 region has 13 residues. CDR3 protein: CASRVGSGDTQYF. The DNA of the CDR3 is TGTGCCAGTAGGGTAGGTTCGGGGGATACGCAGTATTTT.

The rearrangement uses TRBV6-5 and TRBJ1-2; no definite D call. The CDR3 is made up of 15 amino acids. V was cut by 6 bases and J by 4 bases, with 18 bases left in between. Germline values: CDR1 MNHEY, CDR2 SVGAGI. The CDR3 here is CASRLYPDSIYGYTF. DNA of the CDR3: TGTGCCAGCAGACTATACCCCGATTCGATCTATGGCTACACCTTC.